This entry lists 3 T cell receptor beta chains sequenced from one sample in a study of sequential checkpoint blockade in melanoma. Repertoires were generated with immunoSEQ multiplex PCR, while TCRdb's copy carries only in-frame clones and drops some. The table records about 20,000 clones, approximately 85% of them present only once. Sample treatment: randomized to nivolumab then ipilimumab (arm A) or the reverse (arm B). Sequenced material: CD8+ T cells sorted from blood (inferred from file names), taken from a patient given nivolumab and ipilimumab in sequence. The source of these receptors is a human donor with melanoma.

The rearrangement links TRBV28 to TRBJ2-7; 7 bases are a match to TRBD1. The V gene end was trimmed by 5 bases and the J gene end by 1 base; junction bases not matched to a gene: 11. Per germline, CDR1 MDHEN and CDR2 SYDVKM. This CDR3 is 16 amino acids long. The CDR3 protein is CASSPEGTDLSYEQYF. In DNA, the CDR3 is TGTGCCAGCAGTCCAGAGGGGACAGACCTATCCTACGAGCAGTACTTC.

The chain couples TRBV29-1 to TRBJ1-2, with TRBD1 matching over 7 bases. The CDR3 runs 15 residues. Per the germline V gene, CDR1 is SQVTM and CDR2 is ANQGSEA. J was trimmed by 1 base and V by 1 base; bases with no gene match: 6. The CDR3 loop reads CSVEGSTGFNYGYTF. The CDR3 nucleotides read TGCAGCGTTGAAGGCTCGACAGGGTTTAACTATGGCTACACCTTC. The full variable domain, completed using reference TRBV29-1 and TRBJ1-2, is SAVISQKPSRDICQRGTSLTIQCQVDSQVTMMFWYRQQPGQSLTLIATANQGSEATYESGFVIDKFPISRPNLTFSTLTVSNMSPEDSSIYLCSVEGSTGFNYGYTFGSGTRLTVV.

The CDR3 is CASRAGTGAYNEQFF. In nucleotides, the CDR3 is TGTGCCAGCAGGGCCGGGACAGGGGCCTACAATGAGCAGTTCTTC. The chain links TRBV2 to TRBJ2-1, with 10 nucleotides matching TRBD1. V dropped 6 bases and J dropped 2; count of bases not matched to a gene: 4. The CDR3 extends over 15 amino acids. CDR1 and CDR2 from the germline V gene are SNHLY and FYNNEI.